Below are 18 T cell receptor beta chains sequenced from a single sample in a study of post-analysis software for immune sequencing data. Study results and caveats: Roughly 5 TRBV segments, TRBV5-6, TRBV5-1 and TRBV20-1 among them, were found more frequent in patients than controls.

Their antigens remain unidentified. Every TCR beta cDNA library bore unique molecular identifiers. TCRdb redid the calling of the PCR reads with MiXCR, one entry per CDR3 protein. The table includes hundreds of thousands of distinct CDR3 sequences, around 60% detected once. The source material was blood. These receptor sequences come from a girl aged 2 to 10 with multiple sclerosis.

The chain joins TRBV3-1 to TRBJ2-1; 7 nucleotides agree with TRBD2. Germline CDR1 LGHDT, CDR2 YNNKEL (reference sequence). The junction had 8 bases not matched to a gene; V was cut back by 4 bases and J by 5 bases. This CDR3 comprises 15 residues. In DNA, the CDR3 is TGTGCCAGCAGCCTGGGGGGGTCTTCCCACAATGAGCAGTTCTTC. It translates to CASSLGGSSHNEQFF.

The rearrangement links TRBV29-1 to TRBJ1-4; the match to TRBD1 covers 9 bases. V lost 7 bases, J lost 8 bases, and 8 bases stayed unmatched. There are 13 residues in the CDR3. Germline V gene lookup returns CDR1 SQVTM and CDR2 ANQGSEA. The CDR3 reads CSAAGTGREKLFF. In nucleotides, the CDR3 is TGCAGCGCTGCCGGGACAGGGCGCGAAAAACTGTTTTTT. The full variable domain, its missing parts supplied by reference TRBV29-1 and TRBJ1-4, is SAVISQKPSRDICQRGTSLTIQCQVDSQVTMMFWYRQQPGQSLTLIATANQGSEATYESGFVIDKFPISRPNLTFSTLTVSNMSPEDSSIYLCSAAGTGREKLFFGSGTQLSVL.

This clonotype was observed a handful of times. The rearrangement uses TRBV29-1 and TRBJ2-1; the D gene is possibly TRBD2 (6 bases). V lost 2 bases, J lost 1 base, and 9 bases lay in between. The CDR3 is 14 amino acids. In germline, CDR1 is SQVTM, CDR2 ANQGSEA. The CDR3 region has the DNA TGCAGCGTTGAACGGGGGAGGTCCTACAATGAGCAGTTCTTC. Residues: CSVERGRSYNEQFF.

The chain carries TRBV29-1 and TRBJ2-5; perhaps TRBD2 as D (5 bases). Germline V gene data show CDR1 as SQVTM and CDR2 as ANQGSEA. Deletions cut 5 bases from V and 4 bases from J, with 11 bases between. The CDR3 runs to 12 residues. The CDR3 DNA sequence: TGCAGCGTTAAGCCGGGGATAGAGACCCAGTACTTC. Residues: CSVKPGIETQYF.

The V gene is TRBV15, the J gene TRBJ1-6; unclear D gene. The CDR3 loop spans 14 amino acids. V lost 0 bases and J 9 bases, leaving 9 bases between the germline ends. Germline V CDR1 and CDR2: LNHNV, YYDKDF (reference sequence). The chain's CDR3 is CATSRDRGPSPLHF. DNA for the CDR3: TGTGCCACCAGCAGAGATCGCGGCCCTTCACCCCTCCACTTT.

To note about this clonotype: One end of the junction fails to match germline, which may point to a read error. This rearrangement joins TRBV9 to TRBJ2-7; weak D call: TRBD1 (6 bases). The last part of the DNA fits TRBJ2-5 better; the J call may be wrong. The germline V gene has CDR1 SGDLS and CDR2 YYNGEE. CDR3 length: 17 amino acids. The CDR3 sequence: CVSSVAPGQASSETQYF. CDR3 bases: TGTGTCAGCAGCGTAGCACCGGGACAAGCGTCATCAGAGACCCAGTACTTC.

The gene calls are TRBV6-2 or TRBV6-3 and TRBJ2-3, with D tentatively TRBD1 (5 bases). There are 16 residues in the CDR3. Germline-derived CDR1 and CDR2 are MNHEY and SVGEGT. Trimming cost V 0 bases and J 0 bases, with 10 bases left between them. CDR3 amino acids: CASSYSLQGSTDTQYF. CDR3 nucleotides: TGTGCCAGCAGTTACTCGTTGCAGGGAAGCACAGATACGCAGTATTTT.

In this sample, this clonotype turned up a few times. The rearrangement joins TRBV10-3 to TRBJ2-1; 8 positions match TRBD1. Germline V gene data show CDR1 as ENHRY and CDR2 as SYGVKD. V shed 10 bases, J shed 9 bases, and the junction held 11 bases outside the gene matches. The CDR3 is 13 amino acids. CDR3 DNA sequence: TGTGCCACCATGGACAGGGCAAGGCGTGAGCAGTTCTTC. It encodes CATMDRARREQFF.

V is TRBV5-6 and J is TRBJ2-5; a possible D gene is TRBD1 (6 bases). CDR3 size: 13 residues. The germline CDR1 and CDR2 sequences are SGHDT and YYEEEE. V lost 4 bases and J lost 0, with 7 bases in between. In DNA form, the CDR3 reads TGTGCCAGCAGCGGGGACAACCAAGAGACCCAGTACTTC. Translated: CASSGDNQETQYF.

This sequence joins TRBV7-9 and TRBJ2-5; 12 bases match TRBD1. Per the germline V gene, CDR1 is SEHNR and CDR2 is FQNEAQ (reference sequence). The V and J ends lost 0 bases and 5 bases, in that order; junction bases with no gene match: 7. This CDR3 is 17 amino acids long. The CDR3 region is CASSLAGTGGAGETQYF. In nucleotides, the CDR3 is TGTGCCAGCAGCTTAGCTGGGACAGGGGGCGCGGGGGAGACCCAGTACTTC.

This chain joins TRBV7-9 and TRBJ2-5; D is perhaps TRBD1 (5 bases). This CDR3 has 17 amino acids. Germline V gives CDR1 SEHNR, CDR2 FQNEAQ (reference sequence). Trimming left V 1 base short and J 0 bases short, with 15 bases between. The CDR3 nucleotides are TGTGCCAGCAGCTTAGTAGTGGGGAAGGGGTACCAAGAGACCCAGTACTTC. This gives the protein CASSLVVGKGYQETQYF. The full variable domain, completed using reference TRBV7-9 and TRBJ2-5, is DTGVSQNPRHKITKRGQNVTFRCDPISEHNRLYWYRQTLGQGPEFLTYFQNEAQLEKSRLLSDRFSAERPKGSFSTLEIQRTEQGDSAMYLCASSLVVGKGYQETQYFGPGTRLLVL.

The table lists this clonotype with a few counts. The chain's CDR3 is CSVAIPSQYF. The CDR3 DNA reads as TGCAGCGTTGCCATCCCCTCGCAGTATTTT. This chain links TRBV29-1 with TRBJ2-3; D gene unclear. Trimming took 4 bases from V and 10 from J, leaving 9 bases between them. The length of the CDR3 is 10 residues. Looked up from germline, CDR1 is SQVTM and CDR2 is ANQGSEA.

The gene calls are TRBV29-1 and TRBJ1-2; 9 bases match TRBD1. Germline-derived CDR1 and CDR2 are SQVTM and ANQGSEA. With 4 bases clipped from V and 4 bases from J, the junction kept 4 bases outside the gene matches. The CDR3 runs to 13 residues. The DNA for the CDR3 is TGCAGCGTTGCCACAGGGGGCAGCTATGGCTACACCTTC. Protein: CSVATGGSYGYTF.

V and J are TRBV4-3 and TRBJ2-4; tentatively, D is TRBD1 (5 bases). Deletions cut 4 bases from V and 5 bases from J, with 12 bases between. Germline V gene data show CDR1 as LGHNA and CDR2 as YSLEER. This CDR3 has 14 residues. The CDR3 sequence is CASSLQEGENIQYF. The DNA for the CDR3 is TGCGCCAGCAGCCTTCAGGAAGGGGAAAACATTCAGTACTTC.

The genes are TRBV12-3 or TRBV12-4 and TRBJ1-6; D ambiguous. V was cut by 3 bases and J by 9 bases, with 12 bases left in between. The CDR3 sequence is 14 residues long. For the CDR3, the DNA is TGTGCCAGCAGTTTCCCCACAACTGGTTCACCCCTCCACTTT. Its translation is CASSFPTTGSPLHF.

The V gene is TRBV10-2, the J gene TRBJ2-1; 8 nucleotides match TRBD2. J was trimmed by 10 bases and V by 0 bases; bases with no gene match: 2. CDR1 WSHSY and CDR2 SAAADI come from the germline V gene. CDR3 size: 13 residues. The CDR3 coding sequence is TGCGCCAGCAGTGAGTCTCGGACTAGCGAGCAGTTCTTC. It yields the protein CASSESRTSEQFF.

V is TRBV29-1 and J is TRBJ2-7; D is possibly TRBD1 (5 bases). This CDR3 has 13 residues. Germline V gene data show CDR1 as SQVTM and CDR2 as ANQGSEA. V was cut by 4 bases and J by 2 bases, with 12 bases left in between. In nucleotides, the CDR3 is TGCAGCGTTGTTAAGGACATGACCTACGAGCAGTACTTC. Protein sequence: CSVVKDMTYEQYF.

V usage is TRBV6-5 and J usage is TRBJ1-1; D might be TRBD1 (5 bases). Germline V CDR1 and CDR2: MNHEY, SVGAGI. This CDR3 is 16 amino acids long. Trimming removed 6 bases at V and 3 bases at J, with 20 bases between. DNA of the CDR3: TGTGCCAGCAGCAGACAGTCGGGGGGTTCGGACACTGAAGCTTTCTTT. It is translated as CASSRQSGGSDTEAFF.